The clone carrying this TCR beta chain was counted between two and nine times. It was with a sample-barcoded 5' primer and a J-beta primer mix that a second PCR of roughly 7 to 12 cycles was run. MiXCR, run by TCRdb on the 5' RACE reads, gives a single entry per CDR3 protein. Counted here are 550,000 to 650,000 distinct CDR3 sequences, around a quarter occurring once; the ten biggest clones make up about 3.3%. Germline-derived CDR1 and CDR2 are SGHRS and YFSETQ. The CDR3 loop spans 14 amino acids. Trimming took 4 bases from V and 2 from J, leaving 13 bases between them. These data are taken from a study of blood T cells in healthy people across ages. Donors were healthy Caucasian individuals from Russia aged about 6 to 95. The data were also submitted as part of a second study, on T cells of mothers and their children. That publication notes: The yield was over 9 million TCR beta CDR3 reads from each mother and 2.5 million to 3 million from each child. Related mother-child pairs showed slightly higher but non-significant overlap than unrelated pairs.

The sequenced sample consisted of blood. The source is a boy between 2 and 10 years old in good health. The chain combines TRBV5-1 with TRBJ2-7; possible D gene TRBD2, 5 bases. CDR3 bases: TGCGCCAGCAGCCCCGGCCACGGGGCCTACGAGCAGTACTTC. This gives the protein CASSPGHGAYEQYF.